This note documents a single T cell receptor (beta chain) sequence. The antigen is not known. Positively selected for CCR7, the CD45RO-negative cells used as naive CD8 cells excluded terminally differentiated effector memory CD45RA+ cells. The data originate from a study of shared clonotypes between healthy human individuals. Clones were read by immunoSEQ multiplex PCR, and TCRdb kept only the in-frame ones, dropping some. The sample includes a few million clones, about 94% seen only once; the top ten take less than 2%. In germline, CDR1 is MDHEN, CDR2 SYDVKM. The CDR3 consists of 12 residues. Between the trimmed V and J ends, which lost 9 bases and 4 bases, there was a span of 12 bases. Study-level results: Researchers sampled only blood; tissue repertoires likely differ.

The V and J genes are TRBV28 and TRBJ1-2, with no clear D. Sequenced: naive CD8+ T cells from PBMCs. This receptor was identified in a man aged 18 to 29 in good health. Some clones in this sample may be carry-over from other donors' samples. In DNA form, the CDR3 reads TGTGCCAGTCTCCCTGAAGGCTATGGCTACACCTTC. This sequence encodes CASLPEGYGYTF.